This T cell receptor (beta chain) is from a study of blood T cell repertoires in COVID-19. Study-wide background: Researchers got acute and convalescent COVID-19 samples from the United States, Italy and Spain. The analysed material was cDNA or gDNA that came from T cells, B-cell-depleted T cells, or PBMCs.

The CDR3 is 14 amino acids. Looked up from germline, CDR1 is MDHEN and CDR2 is SYDVKM. V lost 7 bases, J lost 3 bases, and 8 bases stayed unmatched. Enrollment of patients from Seattle took place during active infection, with longitudinal follow-up. Per the study methods: The authors estimated nucleated cell counts from reference gene primer amplification. Libraries were prepared by immunoSEQ multiplex PCR; TCRdb keeps only in-frame clonotypes and omits some of them. V, J and clone size reflect that table, while D and trimming were determined from the DNA. The sample contains almost 95,000 clones, around 85% of which appear only once. This clone appeared a few times.

The sample taken for sequencing was peripheral blood. The chain has TRBV28 and TRBJ2-7, with 8 bases fitting TRBD2. The sequence was collected from a woman in her sixties or seventies with COVID-19, enrolled during active disease. CDR3: CASTQGLAGYEQYF. The CDR3 coding sequence is TGTGCCAGCACCCAGGGTCTAGCGGGCTACGAGCAGTACTTC.